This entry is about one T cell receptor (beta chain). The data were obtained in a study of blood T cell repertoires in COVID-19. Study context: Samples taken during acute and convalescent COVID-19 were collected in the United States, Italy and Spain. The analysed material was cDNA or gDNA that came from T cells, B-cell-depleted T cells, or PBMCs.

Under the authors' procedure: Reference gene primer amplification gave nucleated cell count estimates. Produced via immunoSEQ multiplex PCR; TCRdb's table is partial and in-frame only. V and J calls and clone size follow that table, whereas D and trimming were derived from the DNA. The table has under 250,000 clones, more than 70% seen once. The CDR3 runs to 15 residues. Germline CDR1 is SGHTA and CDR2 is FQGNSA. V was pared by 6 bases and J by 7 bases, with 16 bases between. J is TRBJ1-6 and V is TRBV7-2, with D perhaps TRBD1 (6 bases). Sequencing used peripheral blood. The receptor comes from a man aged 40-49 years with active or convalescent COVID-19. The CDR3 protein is CASRRGGGPNSPLHF. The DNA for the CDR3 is TGTGCCAGCAGAAGAGGGGGGGGTCCCAATTCACCCCTCCACTTT.